These 16 T cell receptor beta chains came from one sample sequenced in a study of vaccination effects on CD4 cells after COVID-19 (dated 2022 in TCRdb). No cognate antigen is known for these TCRs. Library prep was done by the immunoSEQ multiplex PCR assay. Imported from immuneACCESS, the table was reduced by TCRdb to in-frame sequences with V and J called. These copies leave out some clones; in studies compared against another copy, an unresolved V gene accounts for under half, and the cause of the remainder is not known. In all, the sample holds 15,000 to 20,000 clones, and roughly 80% of those were seen once. Together, the top ten hold approximately 15% of the sample. To identify antigen-specific CD4+ T cell clonotypes by their expansion, the ViraFEST assay first stimulated PBMC with viral peptide pools and then applied TCR sequencing. After around ten days of culture, CD4+ T cells were isolated with the EasySep CD4+ T cell isolation kit. PCR-confirmed SARS-CoV-2 infection had occurred in convalescent patients between March and December 2020, before the Alpha, Beta and Delta variants emerged in the United States.

The specimen comprised CD4+ T cells from PBMCs cultured with SARS-CoV-2 spike peptides, sampled before COVID-19 vaccination. The sample's cell subset or site label, decoded: SARS-CoV-2 spike overlapping peptide pool stimulation. These receptors all stem from a human donor who had a prior SARS-CoV-2 infection.

V usage is TRBV7-8 and J usage is TRBJ2-2; 11 nucleotides line up with TRBD2. V shed 4 bases and J 1 base; nucleotides not matched to a gene: 8. The CDR3 totals 18 residues. Per germline, CDR1 SGHVS and CDR2 FQNEAQ. The CDR3 loop reads CASSSRLGTSGNTGELFF. CDR3 sequence (DNA): TGTGCCAGCAGCTCACGGCTCGGGACTAGCGGGAACACCGGGGAGCTGTTTTTT.

V usage is TRBV5-1 and J usage is TRBJ1-6; D not certain. Trimming stripped 0 bases from V and 0 bases from J, with 7 bases between. The germline CDR1 and CDR2 sequences are SGHRS and YFSETQ. The CDR3 is 16 amino acids. The CDR3 sequence is CASSLGLTSYNSPLHF. In DNA, the CDR3 is TGCGCCAGCAGCTTGGGACTAACCTCCTATAATTCACCCCTCCACTTT.

The chain joins TRBV13 to TRBJ2-7, with D tentatively TRBD1 (6 bases). V gave up 0 bases and J gave up 2 bases, with 17 bases separating them. Germline V lookup: CDR1 PRHDT, CDR2 FYEKMQ (reference sequence). The length of the CDR3 is 17 residues. This CDR3 reads CASSLGPTGTEPYEQYF. DNA for the CDR3: TGTGCCAGCAGCTTAGGCCCTACAGGGACCGAGCCCTACGAGCAGTACTTC. The complete variable domain, with remaining parts taken from reference TRBV13 and TRBJ2-7, reads AAGVIQSPRHLIKEKRETATLKCYPIPRHDTVYWYQQGPGQDPQFLISFYEKMQSDKGSIPDRFSAQQFSDYHSELNMSSLELGDSALYFCASSLGPTGTEPYEQYFGPGTRLTVT.

This chain joins TRBV25-1 and TRBJ1-6; TRBD1 matches 10 bases. CDR1 and CDR2 from the germline V gene are MGHDK and SYGVNS. This CDR3 comprises 14 residues. Trimming at V came to 4 bases and at J to 11 bases, leaving 5 bases not matched to a gene. CDR3 nucleotide sequence: TGTGCCAGCAGTGTTACGGGACAGGGGACACCCCTCCACTTT. Translated, it gives CASSVTGQGTPLHF.

In its sample, this clone was seen a few times. V usage is TRBV7-9 and J usage is TRBJ1-4; D uncertain. The V gene lost 1 base and the J gene lost 4 bases, with 10 bases spanning the gap. CDR1 and CDR2 from the germline V gene are SEHNR and FQNEAQ (reference sequence). This CDR3 region has 15 residues. This CDR3 reads CASSLGNSYNEKLFF. In DNA, the CDR3 is TGTGCCAGCAGCTTAGGGAACAGCTATAATGAAAAACTGTTTTTT.

This clone was detected only a few times. V usage is TRBV7-9 and J usage is TRBJ1-1; 7 positions agree with TRBD1. The CDR3 covers 17 residues. CDR1 SEHNR and CDR2 FQNEAQ come from the germline V gene (reference sequence). J was trimmed by 0 bases and V by 5 bases; bases with no gene match: 12. The CDR3 DNA reads as TGTGCCAGCAGCCCTTGGACAGGCCTAATTATGAACACTGAAGCTTTCTTT. It is translated as CASSPWTGLIMNTEAFF.

The chain uses TRBV7-9 and TRBJ2-1; D might be TRBD1 (5 bases). The germline V and J ends were trimmed by 6 bases and 4 bases, with 7 bases remaining between them. Germline V gene sequence: CDR1 SEHNR, CDR2 FQNEAQ (reference sequence). The CDR3 sequence is 12 residues long. CDR3 DNA sequence: TGTGCCAGCAGTGGGGCTTACAATGAGCAGTTCTTC. Residues: CASSGAYNEQFF.

V gene TRBV30 combines with J gene TRBJ1-1, with TRBD1 identical over 8 bases. V was clipped by 1 base and J by 6 bases; unmatched bases: 4. The CDR3 runs to 13 residues. Germline V gene data show CDR1 as GTSNPN and CDR2 as SVGIG (reference sequence). DNA for the CDR3: TGTGCCTGGAGTGGGACAGGGAGCGCTGAAGCTTTCTTT. This sequence encodes CAWSGTGSAEAFF.

Of note for this clone: Distinct nucleotide sequences in the sample also encode this CDR3. V is TRBV18 and J is TRBJ2-1; TRBD2 matches 13 bases. The CDR3 runs to 15 residues. The germline V gene encodes CDR1 KGHSH and CDR2 LQKENI. V lost 2 bases to trimming and J lost 5 bases; unmatched junction nucleotides: 0. The CDR3 DNA reads as TGTGCCAGCTCACCAGGACTAGCGGGAGACAATGAGCAGTTCTTC. This translates into CASSPGLAGDNEQFF.

The V call is TRBV11-2, the J call TRBJ2-1, with TRBD1 as a possible D gene (6 bases). The CDR3 has 13 residues. The germline V gene has CDR1 SGHAT and CDR2 FQNNGV. The ends were cut back, 8 bases at V and 6 bases at J, with 14 bases in the middle. The CDR3 DNA reads TGTGCCAGCCAATTAGGGACAACCAATGAGCAGTTCTTC. This encodes CASQLGTTNEQFF.

The gene calls are TRBV24-1 and TRBJ1-1; no clear D. CDR1 is KGHDR, CDR2 SFDVKD, per germline. The CDR3 is made up of 13 amino acids. V lost 3 bases to trimming and J lost 3 bases, with 7 bases between them. This CDR3 reads CATSDPADTEAFF. The CDR3 DNA follows: TGTGCCACCAGTGATCCGGCGGACACTGAAGCTTTCTTT.

V usage is TRBV18 and J usage is TRBJ2-2; a weak D match, TRBD1 (6 bases). Per the germline V gene, CDR1 is KGHSH and CDR2 is LQKENI. V was pared by 4 bases and J by 4 bases, with 13 bases between. This CDR3 has 15 amino acids. CDR3 protein: CASSLGTSGTGELFF. The DNA of the CDR3 is TGTGCCAGCTCACTAGGGACAAGTGGCACCGGGGAGCTGTTTTTT.

This clone was counted a few times. The rearrangement uses TRBV6-5 and TRBJ1-6; D is possibly TRBD1 (5 bases). With 4 bases removed from V and 6 bases from J, the gap between germline ends came to 10 bases. There are 14 residues in the CDR3. CDR1 and CDR2 (germline): MNHEY, SVGAGI. The chain's CDR3 is CASSLDSPNSPLHF. DNA of the CDR3: TGTGCCAGCAGTTTAGACAGCCCTAATTCACCCCTCCACTTT.

This clone has just one count. The V and J genes are TRBV18 and TRBJ2-3; weak D call: TRBD1 (5 bases). V was trimmed by 4 bases and J by 2 bases, leaving 13 bases between them. The CDR3 has 15 amino acids. Germline-derived CDR1 and CDR2 are KGHSH and LQKENI. CDR3 region: CASSRSAGITDTQYF. The CDR3, as DNA: TGTGCCAGCTCACGGTCGGCAGGGATCACAGATACGCAGTATTTT.

There are a few counts of this clone. The CDR3 nucleotides read TGTGCCAGCTCACCCAGCGGGGGGTACGGTGAGCAGTTCTTC. Translated, it gives CASSPSGGYGEQFF. The chain couples TRBV18 to TRBJ2-1; 9 bases map to TRBD2. The ends lost 3 bases at V and 9 bases at J; junction bases unmatched: 6. The CDR3 runs to 14 residues. Germline V gene sequence: CDR1 KGHSH, CDR2 LQKENI.

This rearrangement joins TRBV6-5 to TRBJ1-6, with D maybe TRBD1 (6 bases). This CDR3 is built from 15 residues. The V and J ends lost 7 bases and 10 bases respectively, with 20 bases between them. Germline values: CDR1 MNHEY, CDR2 SVGAGI. CDR3 sequence: CASIPWWGQESPLHF. The CDR3 bases are TGTGCCAGCATTCCATGGTGGGGGCAGGAATCACCCCTCCACTTT.